The rows below give T cell receptor beta chains drawn from one sample of a study of cytomegalovirus exposure and HLA in healthy donors. The protocol was immunoSEQ multiplex PCR, while the TCRdb copy is restricted to in-frame clones and leaves out a portion. The data contain under 130,000 clones, under 80% of them singletons. What was sequenced was PBMCs. All receptors derive from a middle-aged woman in good health and CMV-seropositive. Both conserved end residues are part of each CDR3. The D gene is left open where the match is weak.

j_call: TRBJ1-1
v_call: TRBV7-9
d_call: .
cdr3_aa: CASSTPHGNTEAFF

j_call: TRBJ2-3
v_call: TRBV5-1
d_call: TRBD2
cdr3_aa: CASSLEGLAGDTQYF

j_call: TRBJ2-7
v_call: TRBV5-1
d_call: TRBD2
cdr3_aa: CASWTGTNSYEQYF

j_call: TRBJ2-5
v_call: TRBV7-9
d_call: .
cdr3_aa: CASSLDDGSETQYF

j_call: TRBJ2-1
v_call: TRBV4-3
d_call: .
cdr3_aa: CASSQDLAQFHNEQFF

j_call: TRBJ1-6
v_call: TRBV28
d_call: TRBD1
cdr3_aa: CASSLPTTGASHNSPPHF

j_call: TRBJ2-3
v_call: TRBV10-3
d_call: TRBD2
cdr3_aa: CAIKAGTSTDTQYF

j_call: TRBJ1-5
v_call: TRBV18
d_call: .
cdr3_aa: CASSPDKTGWNQPQHF

j_call: TRBJ1-1
v_call: TRBV19
d_call: .
cdr3_aa: CASSILGVGLNTEASF

j_call: TRBJ2-2
v_call: TRBV9
d_call: TRBD1
cdr3_aa: CASSVSSRGPGELFF

j_call: TRBJ2-7
v_call: TRBV28
d_call: TRBD1
cdr3_aa: CASSFLDRDKTYEQYF

j_call: TRBJ2-5
v_call: TRBV15
d_call: .
cdr3_aa: CATAPGVWETQYF

j_call: TRBJ2-1
v_call: TRBV14
d_call: TRBD1
cdr3_aa: CASSLRTGGVRYEQFF

j_call: TRBJ2-3
v_call: TRBV28
d_call: .
cdr3_aa: CASSFLLLAEGSTDTQYF

j_call: TRBJ1-6
v_call: TRBV5-4
d_call: TRBD1
cdr3_aa: CASSITGGSSSPLHF

j_call: TRBJ1-2
v_call: TRBV29-1
d_call: .
cdr3_aa: CSVYTGFFEGYTF

j_call: TRBJ2-7
v_call: TRBV5-6
d_call: TRBD2
cdr3_aa: CASSRGLAGGSYEQYF

j_call: TRBJ1-1
v_call: TRBV9
d_call: TRBD1
cdr3_aa: CASSVGDSSTEAFF

j_call: TRBJ1-5
v_call: TRBV6-5
d_call: .
cdr3_aa: CASSARYNQPQHF

j_call: TRBJ2-7
v_call: TRBV14
d_call: .
cdr3_aa: CASSQVTRRGLTNEQYF

j_call: TRBJ1-2
v_call: TRBV7-9
d_call: TRBD1
cdr3_aa: CASSLGQPYGYTF

j_call: TRBJ2-7
v_call: TRBV27
d_call: TRBD2
cdr3_aa: CASSWGTGTSPYEQYF

j_call: TRBJ2-1
v_call: TRBV27
d_call: .
cdr3_aa: CASSSSLSEQWQFF

j_call: TRBJ2-1
v_call: TRBV11-2
d_call: TRBD2
cdr3_aa: CASSRTSGSMSYNEQFF

j_call: TRBJ2-3
v_call: TRBV4-1
d_call: TRBD2
cdr3_aa: CASSQVEPRLAGGGRDTDTQYF